This TCR beta chain was sequenced in a study of blood T cells in healthy people across ages. Regarding the study as a whole: Per million T cells, TCR beta diversity dropped about linearly as age rose.

This clonotype was recorded once. Its antigen is as yet unknown. An end of the junction differs from the germline gene, which may be a read error. Germline V gene sequence: CDR1 LNHNV, CDR2 YYDKDF (reference sequence). The CDR3 loop spans 15 amino acids. A minimum of 7 million PBMCs was isolated per sample. With a J-beta primer mix and a sample-barcoded 5' primer, a second PCR ran 7 to 11 cycles. No fewer than 3 million CDR3-containing paired-end reads came from each sample. One entry per CDR3 protein, called by TCRdb with MiXCR from the 5' RACE reads. The repertoire holds about 1,800,000 distinct CDR3 sequences, with 28% as singletons.

The chain has TRBV15 and TRBJ2-3, with TRBD2 identical over 8 bases. The sequenced sample was blood. The sequence derives from a woman in her 30s in good health. The CDR3 here is CAASRELRGADTQYF. CDR3 DNA: TGTGCCGCCAGCAGAGAGTTGCGGGGGGCGGATACGCAGTATTTT.